The next 20 T cell receptor beta chains were all read from a single sample in a study of T cell repertoires in cytomegalovirus infection (dated by TCRdb to 2018 to 2020). No antigens are known for them. The treatment or condition label corresponds to: in vitro stimulation with specific CMV peptide epitopes to enrich CMV-specific T cells. Sequencing was performed on an Illumina HiSeq 1500. In-frame beta chains were kept once TCRdb had trimmed the public reads at Q25 with fastp and called clones with MiXCR. Every entry covers one CDR3 protein and lists the most common genes and DNA from its rows. Present in this sample are around 900,000 distinct CDR3 sequences, about a third of which were seen just once. The top ten hold about an eighth of the sample. This sample comprised cultured CD8+ T cells from PBMCs, obtained from culture after CMV antigen stimulation. Every receptor here comes from a human donor in good health (CMV status not recorded). Some clones in this sample may be carry-over from other donors' samples.

This clonotype occurred many times. The chain carries TRBV24-1 and TRBJ2-3; D might be TRBD1 (5 bases). The CDR3 totals 15 residues. The germline V and J ends were trimmed by 3 bases and 1 base, with 10 bases remaining between them. Germline CDR1 and CDR2: KGHDR and SFDVKD. CDR3 loop: CATSDRLGGTDTQYF. In nucleotides, the CDR3 is TGTGCCACCAGTGATCGCCTAGGGGGCACAGATACGCAGTATTTT.

J is TRBJ1-3 and V is TRBV7-9; D remains unclear. CDR3 size: 14 residues. Trimming removed 10 bases from V and 3 bases from J, with 16 bases in between. Germline CDR1 reads SEHNR; CDR2 reads FQNEAQ (reference sequence). CDR3 residues: CANAGGVSGNTIYF. The CDR3 coding sequence is TGTGCCAACGCCGGTGGTGTAAGTGGAAACACCATATATTTT.

On this clonotype itself: Germline is not matched at one junction end, which may reflect a read error. V and J are TRBV12-3 or TRBV12-4 and TRBJ2-3; 8 bases agree with TRBD2. CDR3 length: 17 amino acids. The CDR3: CASCLGVSGGGTDTQYF. For the CDR3, the DNA is TGTGCCAGCTGTTTAGGAGTCAGCGGGGGAGGCACAGATACGCAGTATTTT.

This clonotype was counted a few times. The chain has TRBV12-5 and TRBJ1-2; the D is unclear. Germline assignment: CDR1 LGHNT and CDR2 FRNRAP. The V end lost 5 bases, the J end lost 6 bases, and 13 bases lay between the germline ends. This CDR3 spans 13 amino acids. The DNA of the CDR3 is TGTGCTAGTGGTCTTTCGGCTTTACATGGCTACACCTTC. Its translation: CASGLSALHGYTF.

V and J are TRBV7-6 and TRBJ2-2, with D possibly TRBD1 on 6 matching bases. The CDR3 totals 19 residues. The V gene's germline CDR1 is SGHVS and CDR2 FNYEAQ. The ends were cut back, 3 bases at V and 0 bases at J, with 20 bases in the middle. The CDR3 is CASSLGTTLLHANTGELFF. The CDR3 DNA is TGTGCCAGCAGCTTGGGGACAACTCTCTTACACGCGAACACCGGGGAGCTGTTTTTT.

This clonotype turned up a few times. V and J are TRBV7-9 and TRBJ1-2, with D perhaps TRBD1 (5 bases). The CDR3 has 16 residues. From germline, CDR1 is SEHNR and CDR2 FQNEAQ (reference sequence). The V gene lost 4 bases and the J gene lost 2 bases, with 17 bases spanning the gap. Here the CDR3 reads CASSSPVLTDNYGYTF. In DNA, the CDR3 is TGTGCCAGCAGCTCCCCCGTCCTGACAGACAACTATGGCTACACCTTC. The full variable domain, in which reference TRBV7-9 and TRBJ1-2 provide the parts outside the CDR3, is DTGVSQNPRHKITKRGQNVTFRCDPISEHNRLYWYRQTLGQGPEFLTYFQNEAQLEKSRLLSDRFSAERPKGSFSTLEIQRTEQGDSAMYLCASSSPVLTDNYGYTFGSGTRLTVV.

V and J are TRBV7-6 and TRBJ2-1; D might be TRBD1 (7 bases). Between the trimmed V and J ends, which lost 0 bases and 9 bases, there was a span of 12 bases. The CDR3 sequence is 14 residues long. Germline lookup yields CDR1 SGHVS and CDR2 FNYEAQ. The CDR3 nucleotides read TGTGCCAGCAGCTTAGCGAGGGGGGACAGTGAGCAGTTCTTC. Translation: CASSLARGDSEQFF.

This clonotype was seen only once. V gene TRBV24-1 combines with J gene TRBJ2-4, with 9 bases lining up with TRBD1. The CDR3 totals 13 residues. Germline CDR1 KGHDR, CDR2 SFDVKD. Trimming took 5 bases from V and 11 from J; bases not matched to a gene: 6. CDR3 amino acids: CATSGGDRVFQYF. DNA of the CDR3: TGTGCCACCAGTGGTGGGGACAGGGTTTTTCAGTACTTC.

On this clonotype itself: One end of the junction is discordant with germline, which a read error may explain. This chain joins TRBV7-6 and TRBJ2-7, with a weak D call TRBD2 (7 bases). Germline V gives CDR1 SGHVS, CDR2 FNYEAQ. The CDR3 consists of 14 residues. The DNA for the CDR3 is TGTGTCAGCAGCCGGGAGGCAGGGGCCTTCGAGCAGTACTTC. Translating it yields CVSSREAGAFEQYF.

The J gene is TRBJ2-3, the V gene TRBV23-1; 9 bases fit TRBD1. TRBV23-1 is flagged as an ORF with uncertain function. V was pared by 4 bases and J by 4 bases, with 9 bases of the junction left unmatched. The CDR3 spans 16 residues. The CDR3 nucleotides are TGCGCCAGCAGTCCCCTATCGGACAGGGGCCCAGATACGCAGTATTTT. Translating it yields CASSPLSDRGPDTQYF.

This clonotype was found a few times. This rearrangement joins TRBV5-6 to TRBJ2-5; the D gene is possibly TRBD1 (6 bases). This CDR3 is built from 14 residues. Trimming cost V 3 bases and J 5 bases, with 14 bases left between them. Germline V gene sequence: CDR1 SGHDT, CDR2 YYEEEE. CDR3 sequence: CASSSDRPGETQYF. The CDR3 coding sequence is TGTGCCAGCAGCTCCGACAGGCCCGGGGAGACCCAGTACTTC.

Only a few counts were recorded for this clonotype. The genes are TRBV20-1 and TRBJ1-4; 7 bases are shared with TRBD1. The germline gives CDR1 DFQATT, CDR2 SNEGSKA (reference sequence). The CDR3 runs 18 residues. Trimming removed 3 bases from V and 0 bases from J; junction bases left unmatched: 13. In nucleotides, the CDR3 is TGCAGTGCTAGGACCGGGACAGCGAGCTTTGCAACTAATGAAAAACTGTTTTTT. Translating gives CSARTGTASFATNEKLFF.

The V gene is TRBV7-9, the J gene TRBJ1-5; 7 positions match TRBD1. The ends lost 6 bases at V and 8 bases at J; junction bases unmatched: 7. Germline loops: CDR1 SEHNR, CDR2 FQNEAQ (reference sequence). The CDR3 is 13 residues long. In DNA form, the CDR3 reads TGTGCCAGCAGGGCAACAGGGGCAGAGCCCCAGCATTTT. Protein sequence: CASRATGAEPQHF.

In this sample, this clonotype turned up a few times. V usage is TRBV4-1 and J usage is TRBJ1-5; 8 positions agree with TRBD1. From germline, CDR1 is MGHRA and CDR2 YSYEKL. The CDR3 runs 15 residues. V was clipped by 1 base and J by 5 bases; unmatched bases: 4. CDR3 sequence reads: CASSQAGGVYQPQHF. CDR3 nucleotide sequence: TGCGCCAGCAGCCAAGCAGGGGGCGTCTATCAGCCCCAGCATTTT.

The V call is TRBV19, the J call TRBJ2-2; D call uncertain. In germline, CDR1 is LNHDA, CDR2 SQIVND (reference sequence). The CDR3 totals 12 residues. V shed 8 bases and J shed 5 bases, with 9 bases lying between them. CDR3 bases: TGTGCCAGTGAGGCCCTGACCGGGGAGCTGTTTTTT. The encoded protein is CASEALTGELFF.

This clonotype was recorded a few times. V usage is TRBV19 and J usage is TRBJ1-4, with D uncertain. Trimming left V 9 bases short and J 8 bases short, with 7 bases between. Germline lookup yields CDR1 LNHDA and CDR2 SQIVND (reference sequence). This CDR3 region has 10 residues. The CDR3 DNA sequence: TGTGCCAGCGCACAAGAAAAACTGTTTTTT. Its translation is CASAQEKLFF. The complete variable domain, with remaining parts taken from reference TRBV19 and TRBJ1-4, reads DGGITQSPKYLFRKEGQNVTLSCEQNLNHDAMYWYRQDPGQGLRLIYYSQIVNDFQKGDIAEGYSVSREKKESFPLTVTSAQKNPTAFYLCASAQEKLFFGSGTQLSVL.

This clonotype was counted ten times or more. This chain joins TRBV7-8 and TRBJ2-1; 9 bases line up with TRBD1. CDR1 is SGHVS and CDR2 is FQNEAQ in the germline V gene. Unmatched junction bases numbered 10, after V lost 4 bases and J lost 3 bases. The CDR3 covers 17 residues. CDR3 residues: CASSSKKGTGIYNEQFF. The CDR3 DNA reads TGTGCCAGCAGCTCAAAAAAAGGGACAGGGATCTACAATGAGCAGTTCTTC. Combining the CDR3 with reference TRBV7-8 and TRBJ2-1 gives the whole variable domain GAGVSQSPRYKVAKRGQDVALRCDPISGHVSLFWYQQALGQGPEFLTYFQNEAQLDKSGLPSDRFFAERPEGSVSTLKIQRTQQEDSAVYLCASSSKKGTGIYNEQFFGPGTRLTVL.

This clonotype was seen many times. The gene calls are TRBV10-2 and TRBJ2-2; possibly TRBD1 for D (5 bases). CDR1 and CDR2 (germline): WSHSY, SAAADI. The CDR3 extends over 13 amino acids. Trimming left V 4 bases short and J 3 bases short, with 6 bases between. The CDR3 sequence: CASSGGDTGELFF. CDR3 in DNA: TGCGCCAGCAGTGGGGGCGACACCGGGGAGCTGTTTTTT.

The sample holds a few counts of this clonotype. This sequence joins TRBV3-1 and TRBJ1-5; D is possibly TRBD1 (6 bases). V was shortened by 4 bases and J by 8 bases, with 15 bases between the two germline ends. CDR1 is LGHDT, CDR2 YNNKEL, per germline (reference sequence). The CDR3 is 14 amino acids. The CDR3 loop reads CASSPSGGQEPQHF. Written as DNA, the CDR3 is TGTGCCAGCAGCCCTTCGGGGGGGCAAGAGCCCCAGCATTTT.

The gene calls are TRBV12-5 and TRBJ2-2, with TRBD2 identical over 7 bases. This CDR3 region has 17 residues. Looked up from germline, CDR1 is LGHNT and CDR2 is FRNRAP. Trimming at V came to 3 bases and at J to 1 base, leaving 8 bases not matched to a gene. Here the CDR3 reads CASGFALGGVNTGELFF. The CDR3 nucleotides read TGTGCTAGTGGTTTCGCTCTGGGGGGGGTGAACACCGGGGAGCTGTTTTTT.